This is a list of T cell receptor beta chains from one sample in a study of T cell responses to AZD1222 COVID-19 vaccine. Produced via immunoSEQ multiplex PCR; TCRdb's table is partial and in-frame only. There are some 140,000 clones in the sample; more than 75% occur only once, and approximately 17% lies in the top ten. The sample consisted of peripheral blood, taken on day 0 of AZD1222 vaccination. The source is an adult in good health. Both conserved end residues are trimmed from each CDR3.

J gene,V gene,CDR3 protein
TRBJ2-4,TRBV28,ASRTTGAKNIQY
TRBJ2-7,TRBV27,ASGTSGSSYEQY
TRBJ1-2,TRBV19,ATGYGYT
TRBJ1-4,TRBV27,ASSPTRTGLIHSTNEKLF
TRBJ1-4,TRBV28,ASIGPGANEKLF
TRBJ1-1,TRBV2,ASSEALNRYSAF
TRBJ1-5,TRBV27,ASSRGGTGGINQPQH
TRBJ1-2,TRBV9,ASSYDSNYGYT
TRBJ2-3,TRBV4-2,ASSQGTGEIWTDTQY
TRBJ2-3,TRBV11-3,ASSRGPAGGMQRADTQY
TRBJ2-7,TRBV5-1,ASSPDLAGGREQY
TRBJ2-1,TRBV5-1,ASSLGGLAAQNEQF
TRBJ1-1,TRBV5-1,ASSVTGMNTEAF
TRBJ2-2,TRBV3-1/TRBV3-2,ASSQLRGRSTGELF
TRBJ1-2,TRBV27,ASIGDYGYT
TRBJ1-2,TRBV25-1,ASTQGQEGGYT
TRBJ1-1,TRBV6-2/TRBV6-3,ASSYSNRALLSNTEAF
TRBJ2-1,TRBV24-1,ATSDWGLSSYNEQF
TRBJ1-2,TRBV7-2,ASSLPGQGSYT
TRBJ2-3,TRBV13,ASSPGTGQRDTQY
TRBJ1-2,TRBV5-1,ASSLGRANNYGYT
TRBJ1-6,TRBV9,ASSPTDTGFRSLH
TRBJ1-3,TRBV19,ASSTYSNVRSGNTIY
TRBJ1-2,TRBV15,ATSRESQGYGYT
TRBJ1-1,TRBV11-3,ASSDPGTGGTEAF
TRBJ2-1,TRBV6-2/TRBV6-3,ASSSLGTPLMNEQF
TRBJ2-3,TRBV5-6,ASSLGQHTDTQY
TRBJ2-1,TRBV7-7,ASSLRVGGGAHNEQF
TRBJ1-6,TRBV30,AWRETANYNSPLH
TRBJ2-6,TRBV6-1,ASSDPFGGANVLT
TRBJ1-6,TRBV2,ASSRGSSYNSPLH
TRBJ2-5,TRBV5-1,ASSQTRRGETQY
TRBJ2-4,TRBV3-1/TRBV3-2,ASSGTPGTKNIQY
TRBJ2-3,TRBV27,ASTMGGRDTQY
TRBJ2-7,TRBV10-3,AIREDRYEQY
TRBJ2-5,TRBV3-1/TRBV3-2,ASSQVNFRGETQY
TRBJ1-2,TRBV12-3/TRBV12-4,ASSPETAYGYT
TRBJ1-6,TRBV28,ASTARRQGLGSPLH
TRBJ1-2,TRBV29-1,SVEVRYRDNGYT
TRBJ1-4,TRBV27,ASSPWTGEGEKLF
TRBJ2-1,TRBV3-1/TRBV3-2,ASSRSGQNYNEQF
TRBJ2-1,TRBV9,ASSSLYAGRQF
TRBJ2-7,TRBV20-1,SASFVQGYYEQY
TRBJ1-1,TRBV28,ASSSRQGGWTEAF
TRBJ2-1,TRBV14,ASSHSGTGGHEQF
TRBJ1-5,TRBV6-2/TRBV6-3,ASSYGRRPGNQPQH
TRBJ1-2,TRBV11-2,ASSLDRDRDYGYT
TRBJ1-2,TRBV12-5,ASGLQLSYGYT
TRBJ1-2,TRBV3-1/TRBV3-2,ASSQDTLKNPLYGYT
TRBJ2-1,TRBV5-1,ASSLGTSGRSNEQF
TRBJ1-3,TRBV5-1,ASSLAEEGGNTIY
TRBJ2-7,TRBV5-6,ASSWGLAELQEDEQY
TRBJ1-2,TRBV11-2,ASSLARGGYGYT
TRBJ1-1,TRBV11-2,ASSLERNTEAF
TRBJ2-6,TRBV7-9,ASSPSGFGANVLT
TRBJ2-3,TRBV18,ASSRLAGGVTDTQY
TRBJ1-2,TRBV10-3,AISESSDYGYT
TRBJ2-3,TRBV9,ASNPLRASTDTQY
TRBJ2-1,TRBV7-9,ASSLSSGFWF